These 8 T cell receptor beta chains were all obtained from the same sample, sequenced in a study of identifying expanded T cells in peripheral blood. Libraries were prepared by immunoSEQ multiplex PCR; TCRdb keeps only in-frame clonotypes and omits some of them. The profile covers 120,000 or so clones, with approximately 80% appearing a single time and 2.5% to 4% taken by the ten largest. Input material: blood. The receptor set was obtained from a person aged 18 to 70 in good health.

V gene TRBV7-2 combines with J gene TRBJ2-1; TRBD2 matches at 7 bases. Germline CDR1 is SGHTA and CDR2 is FQGNSA. CDR3 length: 15 residues. V lost 5 bases, J lost 5 bases, and 9 bases stayed unmatched. CDR3 coding DNA: TGTGCCAGCAGCGCATCCGGGACTAAGCACAATGAGCAGTTCTTC. Translated: CASSASGTKHNEQFF.

The chain has TRBV5-6 and TRBJ1-4; no firm D call. There are 15 residues in the CDR3. Trimming removed 1 base at V and 7 bases at J, with 14 bases between. Germline assignment: CDR1 SGHDT and CDR2 YYEEEE. CDR3 nucleotides: TGTGCCAGCAGCTTGCAATCAATGGAAAGTGAAAAACTGTTTTTT. Its protein product is CASSLQSMESEKLFF.

The rearrangement links TRBV7-1 to TRBJ1-3, with D uncertain. TRBV7-1 has ORF status, its function being uncertain. The length of the CDR3 is 16 residues. V lost 4 bases, J lost 0 bases, and 13 bases lay in between. CDR3 DNA: TGTGCCAGCAGCTTTTACAGACCCCTCTCTGGAAACACCATATATTTT. This encodes CASSFYRPLSGNTIYF.

This chain connects TRBV5-6 to TRBJ2-2, with D hard to call. Trimming shortened V by 0 bases and J by 9 bases, and 9 bases separated the two germline ends. This CDR3 has 13 amino acids. Germline V gene data show CDR1 as SGHDT and CDR2 as YYEEEE. The DNA for the CDR3 is TGTGCCAGCAGCTTGGGAACCGAACGGGAGCTGTTTTTT. Translated, it gives CASSLGTERELFF.

The chain couples TRBV27 to TRBJ1-1; D may be TRBD1 (5 bases). Germline-derived CDR1 and CDR2 are MNHEY and SMNVEV (reference sequence). Trimming removed 5 bases at V and 3 bases at J, with 13 bases between. The CDR3 covers 14 residues. CDR3 sequence: CASSPIAQDTEAFF. CDR3 nucleotides: TGTGCCAGCAGTCCAATAGCACAGGACACTGAAGCTTTCTTT.

The chain is built from TRBV5-8 and TRBJ1-5; no reliable D call. The length of the CDR3 is 15 residues. Germline V gene sequence: CDR1 SGHTS, CDR2 YDEGEE. V was shortened by 2 bases and J by 0 bases, with 9 bases between the two germline ends. The CDR3 DNA is TGTGCCAGCAGCTTCGGCAGCCTTAGCAATCAGCCCCAGCATTTT. Its translation: CASSFGSLSNQPQHF.

The chain is built from TRBV6-6 and TRBJ1-1; D not certain. The CDR3 contains 8 residues. Germline V gives CDR1 MNHNY, CDR2 SVGAGI (reference sequence). V shed 5 bases and J shed 14 bases, with 6 bases lying between them. CDR3 sequence (DNA): TGTGCCAGCAGTCTCTTCTTCTTT. Encoded protein: CASSLFFF.

The chain links TRBV5-1 to TRBJ1-6, with 10 nucleotides matching TRBD1. CDR1 and CDR2 (germline): SGHRS, YFSETQ. The V and J ends lost 4 bases and 10 bases, in that order; junction bases with no gene match: 8. CDR3 size: 15 residues. CDR3 nucleotides: TGCGCCAGCAGCGCGCGGGGACAGGGGACGTCACCCCTCCACTTT. Translating gives CASSARGQGTSPLHF.